Listed below are T cell receptor beta chains from one sample, sequenced in a study of CD8 T cells in Susac syndrome. TCRdb recomputed calls from the immunoSEQ multiplex PCR reads with MiXCR, one row per CDR3 protein. The sample has fewer than 200,000 distinct CDR3 sequences; roughly 94% are singletons. The material sequenced was CD4+ T cells from PBMCs. These receptors all come from a human donor with Susac syndrome. The CDR3 runs from the conserved cysteine through the conserved F or W. Each record gives: V gene, clone size, J gene, D gene, CDR3 DNA, CDR3 protein. A D gene is named only where the DNA matches it firmly. Only part of the rows carry a size: once, few, many, or a class if the clone is expanded.

TRBV12-3/TRBV12-4,NA,TRBJ2-7,NA,TGTGCCAGCAGTAGCGTGGTCCGCCGCTCCTCCTACGAGCAGTACTTC,CASSSVVRRSSYEQYF
TRBV6-2/TRBV6-3,NA,TRBJ1-4,NA,TGTGCCAGTACCGGGTCTTATGAAAAACTGTTTTTT,CASTGSYEKLFF
TRBV20-1,NA,TRBJ1-3,TRBD1,TGCAGTGCTCCCAGGGCAGGGGGGAACACCATATATTTT,CSAPRAGGNTIYF
TRBV14,NA,TRBJ2-1,TRBD2,TGTGCCAGCAGCCCGCCGGGGGGTTTCAATGAGCAGTTCTTC,CASSPPGGFNEQFF
TRBV14,once,TRBJ1-6,NA,TGTGCCAGCAGCCAAGTCGTGACCTCCTATCAAAATTCACCCCTCCACTTT,CASSQVVTSYQNSPLHF
TRBV5-1,NA,TRBJ1-2,NA,TGCGCCAGCAGCTACTCACTTGAAAACTATGGCTACACCTTC,CASSYSLENYGYTF
TRBV29-1,NA,TRBJ1-2,TRBD1,TGCAGCGTTGGATTCGGACAGGGGTCTAACTATGGCTACACCTTC,CSVGFGQGSNYGYTF
TRBV29-1,NA,TRBJ2-1,TRBD2,TGCAGCGTTGCTGAGACTAGCAGCAGTGAGCAGTTCTTC,CSVAETSSSEQFF
TRBV20-1,once,TRBJ1-1,TRBD1,TGCAGTGCTAGAGGCCGGGACAGTGGGAACACTGAAGCTTTCTTT,CSARGRDSGNTEAFF
TRBV30,NA,TRBJ1-6,NA,TGTGCCTGGGCCCCCGGCCAGAATTCACCCCTCCACTTT,CAWAPGQNSPLHF
TRBV7-2,NA,TRBJ1-6,TRBD1,TGTGCCAGCAGCTTAAAGGGGGCTGGTTCACCCCTCCACTTT,CASSLKGAGSPLHF
TRBV5-4,NA,TRBJ2-1,TRBD1,TGTGCCAGCGAGAAGGGGACAGGGATTTACAATGAGCAGTTCTTC,CASEKGTGIYNEQFF
TRBV29-1,NA,TRBJ2-7,NA,TGCAGCGTTGAAAGTCCTCAGGGGGGGAAAACCTACGAGCAGTACTTC,CSVESPQGGKTYEQYF
TRBV19,NA,TRBJ1-2,NA,TGTGCCAGTAGTATGGCGACCGACTATGGCTACACCTTC,CASSMATDYGYTF
TRBV7-9,NA,TRBJ1-6,TRBD1,TGTGCCAGCAGCTTAGAACAGGGGTGGTCACCCCTCCACTTT,CASSLEQGWSPLHF
TRBV20-1,NA,TRBJ1-2,TRBD1,TGCAGTGCTAGAGATGGGACAGGTTTACGTGGCTACACCTTC,CSARDGTGLRGYTF
TRBV28,NA,TRBJ1-5,TRBD1,TGTGCCAGCAGTTTATCTGGGTATGGACAGGGTAATCAGCCCCAGCATTTT,CASSLSGYGQGNQPQHF
TRBV20-1,once,TRBJ1-6,NA,TGCAGTGCTAGAGCGCAGGGGAGTTCACCCCTCCACTTT,CSARAQGSSPLHF
TRBV7-3,NA,TRBJ2-1,TRBD2,TGTGCCAGCAGCCCATCCTCGACTAGCTTTGAGCAGTTCTTC,CASSPSSTSFEQFF
TRBV7-2,NA,TRBJ2-3,TRBD2,TGTGCCAGCAGCCCGAGGACTAGAACAGATACGCAGTATTTT,CASSPRTRTDTQYF
TRBV7-3,NA,TRBJ2-1,NA,TGTGCCAGCAGCTTACAAGGCTACAATGAGCAGTTCTTC,CASSLQGYNEQFF
TRBV5-1,NA,TRBJ2-3,TRBD2,TGCGCCAGCAGCTCGGCTACTAGCGGGGGGCCAGATACGCAGTATTTT,CASSSATSGGPDTQYF
TRBV19,NA,TRBJ1-2,NA,TGTGCCAGTAGAGGGACTAACTATGGCTACACCTTC,CASRGTNYGYTF
TRBV19,NA,TRBJ2-4,NA,TGTGCCAGTAGCCCACGACCTCGCGGAAGGGAAACCAAAAACATTCAGTACTTC,CASSPRPRGRETKNIQYF
TRBV6-2/TRBV6-3,NA,TRBJ2-5,TRBD2,TGTGCCAGCAGTTCCAGCCCGCTAGCGGGGGGGCGGCAAGAGACCCAGTACTTC,CASSSSPLAGGRQETQYF
TRBV7-9,NA,TRBJ2-3,NA,TGTGCCAGCAGCTTAGAGTGGAGCACAGATACGCAGTATTTT,CASSLEWSTDTQYF
TRBV2,NA,TRBJ2-1,TRBD2,TGTGCCAGCAGACCAAGCGGGGGGGCCGGGAATGAGCAGTTCTTC,CASRPSGGAGNEQFF